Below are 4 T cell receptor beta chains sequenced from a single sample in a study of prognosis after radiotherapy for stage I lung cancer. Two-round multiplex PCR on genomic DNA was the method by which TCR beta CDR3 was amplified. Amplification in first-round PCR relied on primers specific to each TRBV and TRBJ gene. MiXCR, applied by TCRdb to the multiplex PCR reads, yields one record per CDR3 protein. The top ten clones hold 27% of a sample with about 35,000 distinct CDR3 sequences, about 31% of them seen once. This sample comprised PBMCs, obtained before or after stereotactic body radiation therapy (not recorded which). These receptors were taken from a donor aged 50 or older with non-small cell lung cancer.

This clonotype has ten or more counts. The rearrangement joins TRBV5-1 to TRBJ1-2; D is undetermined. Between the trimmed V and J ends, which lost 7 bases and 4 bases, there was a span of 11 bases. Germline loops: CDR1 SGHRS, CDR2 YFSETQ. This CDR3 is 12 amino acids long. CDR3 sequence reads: CASGDGLYGYTF. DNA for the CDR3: TGCGCCAGCGGTGACGGCCTCTATGGCTACACCTTC.

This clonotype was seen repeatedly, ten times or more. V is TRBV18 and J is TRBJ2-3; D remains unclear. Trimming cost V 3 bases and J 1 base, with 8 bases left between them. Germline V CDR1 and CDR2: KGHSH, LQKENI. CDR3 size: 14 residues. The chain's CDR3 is CASSPERGTDTQYF. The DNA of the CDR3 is TGTGCCAGCTCACCCGAGCGAGGCACAGATACGCAGTATTTT.

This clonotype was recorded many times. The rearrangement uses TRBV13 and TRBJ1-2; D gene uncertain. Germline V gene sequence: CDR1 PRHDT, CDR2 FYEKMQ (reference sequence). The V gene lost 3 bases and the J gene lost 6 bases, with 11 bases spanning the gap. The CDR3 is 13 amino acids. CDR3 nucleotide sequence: TGTGCCAGCAGCTTGGGCAGGAAAAATGGCTACACCTTC. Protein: CASSLGRKNGYTF. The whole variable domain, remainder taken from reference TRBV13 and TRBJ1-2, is AAGVIQSPRHLIKEKRETATLKCYPIPRHDTVYWYQQGPGQDPQFLISFYEKMQSDKGSIPDRFSAQQFSDYHSELNMSSLELGDSALYFCASSLGRKNGYTFGSGTRLTVV.

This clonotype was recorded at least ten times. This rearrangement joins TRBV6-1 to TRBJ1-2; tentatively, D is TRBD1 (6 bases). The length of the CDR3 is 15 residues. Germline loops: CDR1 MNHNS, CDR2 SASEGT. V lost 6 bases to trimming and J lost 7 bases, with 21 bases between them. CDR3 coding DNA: TGTGCCAGCAGCGGCCGGTCGGGGGGCCAGCTTGGCTACACCTTC. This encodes CASSGRSGGQLGYTF.